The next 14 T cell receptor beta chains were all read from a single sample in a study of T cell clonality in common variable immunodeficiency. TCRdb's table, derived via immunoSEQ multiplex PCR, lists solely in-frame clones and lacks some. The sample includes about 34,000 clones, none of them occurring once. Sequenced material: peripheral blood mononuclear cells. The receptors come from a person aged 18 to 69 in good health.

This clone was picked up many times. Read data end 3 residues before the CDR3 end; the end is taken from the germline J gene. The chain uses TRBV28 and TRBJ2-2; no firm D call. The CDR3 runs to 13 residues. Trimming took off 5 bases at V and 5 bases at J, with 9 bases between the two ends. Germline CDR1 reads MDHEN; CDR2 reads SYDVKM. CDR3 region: CASSQTRTGELFF. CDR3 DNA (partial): TGTGCCAGCAGTCAAACAAGGACCGGGGAG. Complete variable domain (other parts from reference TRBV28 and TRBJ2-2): DVKVTQSSRYLVKRTGEKVFLECVQDMDHENMFWYRQDPGLGLRLIYFSYDVKMKEKGDIPEGYSVSREKKERFSLILESASTNQTSMYLCASSQTRTGELFFGEGSRLTVL.

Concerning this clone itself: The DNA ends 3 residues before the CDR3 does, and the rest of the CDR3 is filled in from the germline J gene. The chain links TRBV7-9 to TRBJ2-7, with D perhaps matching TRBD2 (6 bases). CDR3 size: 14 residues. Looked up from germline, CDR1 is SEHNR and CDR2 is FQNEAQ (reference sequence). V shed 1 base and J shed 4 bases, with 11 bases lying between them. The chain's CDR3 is CASSLGLGTYEQYF. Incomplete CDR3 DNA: TGTGCCAGCAGCTTAGGCCTTGGGACTTACGAG.

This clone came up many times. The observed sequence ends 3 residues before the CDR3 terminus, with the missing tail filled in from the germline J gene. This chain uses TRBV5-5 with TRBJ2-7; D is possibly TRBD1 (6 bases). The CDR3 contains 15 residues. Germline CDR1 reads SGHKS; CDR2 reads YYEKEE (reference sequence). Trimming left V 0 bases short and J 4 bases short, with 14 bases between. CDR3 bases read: TGTGCCAGCAGCTTGGAGGGGGTCAGGAGATACGAG. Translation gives CASSLEGVRRYE. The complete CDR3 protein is CASSLEGVRRYEQYF.

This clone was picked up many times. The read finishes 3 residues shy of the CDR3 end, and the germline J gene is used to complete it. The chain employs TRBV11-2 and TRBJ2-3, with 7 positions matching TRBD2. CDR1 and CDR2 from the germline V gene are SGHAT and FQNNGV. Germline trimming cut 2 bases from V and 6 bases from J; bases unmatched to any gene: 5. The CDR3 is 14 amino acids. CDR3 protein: CASSLLGGMDTQYF. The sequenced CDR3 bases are TGTGCCAGCAGCTTATTGGGGGGGATGGATACG.

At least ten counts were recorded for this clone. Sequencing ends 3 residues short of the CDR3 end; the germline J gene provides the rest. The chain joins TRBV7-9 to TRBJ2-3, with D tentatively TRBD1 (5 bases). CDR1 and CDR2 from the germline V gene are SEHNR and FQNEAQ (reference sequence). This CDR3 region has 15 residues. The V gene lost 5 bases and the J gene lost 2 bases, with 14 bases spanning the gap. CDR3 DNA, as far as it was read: TGTGCCAGCAGCACGGACACACCATTCACAGATACG. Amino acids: CASSTDTPFTDT. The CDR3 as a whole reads CASSTDTPFTDTQYF.

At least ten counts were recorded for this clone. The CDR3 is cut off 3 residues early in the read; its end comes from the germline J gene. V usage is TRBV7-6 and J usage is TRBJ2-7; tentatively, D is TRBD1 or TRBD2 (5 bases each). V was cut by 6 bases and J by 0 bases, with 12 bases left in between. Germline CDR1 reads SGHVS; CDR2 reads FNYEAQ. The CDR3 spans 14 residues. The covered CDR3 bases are TGTGCCAGCAGTTTAACAGGAGGCTCCTACGAG. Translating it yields CASSLTGGSYE. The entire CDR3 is CASSLTGGSYEQYF. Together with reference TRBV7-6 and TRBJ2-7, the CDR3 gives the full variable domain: GAGVSQSPRYKVTKRGQDVALRCDPISGHVSLYWYRQALGQGPEFLTYFNYEAQQDKSGLPNDRFSAERPEGSISTLTIQRTEQRDSAMYRCASSLTGGSYEQYFGPGTRLTVT.

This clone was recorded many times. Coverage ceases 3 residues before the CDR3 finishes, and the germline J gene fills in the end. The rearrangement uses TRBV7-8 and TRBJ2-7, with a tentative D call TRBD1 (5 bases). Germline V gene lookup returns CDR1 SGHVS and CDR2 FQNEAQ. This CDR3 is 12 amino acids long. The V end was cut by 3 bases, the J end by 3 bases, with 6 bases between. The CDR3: CASSFQGYEQYF. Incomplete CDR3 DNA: TGTGCCAGCAGCTTCCAGGGCTACGAG.

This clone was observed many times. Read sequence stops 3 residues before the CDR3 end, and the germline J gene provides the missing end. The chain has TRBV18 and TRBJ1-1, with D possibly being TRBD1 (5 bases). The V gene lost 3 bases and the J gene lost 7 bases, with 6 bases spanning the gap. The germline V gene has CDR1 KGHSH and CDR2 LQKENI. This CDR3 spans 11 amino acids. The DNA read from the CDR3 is TGTGCCAGCTCACCGCAGGGTGAA. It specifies CASSPQGE. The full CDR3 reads CASSPQGEAFF.

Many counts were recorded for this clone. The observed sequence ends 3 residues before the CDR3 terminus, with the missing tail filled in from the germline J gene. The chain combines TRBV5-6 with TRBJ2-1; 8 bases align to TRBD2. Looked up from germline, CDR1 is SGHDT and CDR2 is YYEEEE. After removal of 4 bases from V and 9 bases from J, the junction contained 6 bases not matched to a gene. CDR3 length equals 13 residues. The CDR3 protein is CASSTAGAIEQFF. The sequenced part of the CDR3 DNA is TGTGCCAGCAGCACAGCGGGAGCGATTGAG.

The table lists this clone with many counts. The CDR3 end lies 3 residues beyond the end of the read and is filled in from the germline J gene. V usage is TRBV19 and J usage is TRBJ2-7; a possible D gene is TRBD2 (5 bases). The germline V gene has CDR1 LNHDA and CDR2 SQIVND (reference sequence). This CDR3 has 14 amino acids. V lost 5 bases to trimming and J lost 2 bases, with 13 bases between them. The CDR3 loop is CASSPGGWAYEQYF. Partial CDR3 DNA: TGTGCCAGTAGTCCCGGCGGGTGGGCCTACGAG.

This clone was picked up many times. The CDR3 here is CASTQGAVSSGNTIYF. Partial CDR3 DNA: TGTGCCAGTACTCAGGGGGCGGTGAGCTCTGGAAACACC. J is TRBJ1-3 and V is TRBV19; 8 positions match TRBD1. Read data end 3 residues before the CDR3 end; the end is taken from the germline J gene. With 7 bases clipped from V and 0 bases from J, the junction kept 8 bases outside the gene matches. Germline V CDR1 and CDR2: LNHDA, SQIVND (reference sequence). This CDR3 spans 16 amino acids.

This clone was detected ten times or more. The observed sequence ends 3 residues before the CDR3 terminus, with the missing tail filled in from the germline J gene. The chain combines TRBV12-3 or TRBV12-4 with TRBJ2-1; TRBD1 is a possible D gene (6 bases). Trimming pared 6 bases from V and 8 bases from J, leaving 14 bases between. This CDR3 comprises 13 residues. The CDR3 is CASRYYRAYEQFF. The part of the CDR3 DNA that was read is TGTGCCAGCAGATACTACAGGGCGTATGAG.

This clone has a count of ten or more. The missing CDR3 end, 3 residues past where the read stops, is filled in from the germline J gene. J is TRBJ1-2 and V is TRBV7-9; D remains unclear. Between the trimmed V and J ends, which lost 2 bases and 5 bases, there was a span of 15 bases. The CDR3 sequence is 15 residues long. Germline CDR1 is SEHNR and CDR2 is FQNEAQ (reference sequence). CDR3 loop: CASSLWSQIEYGYTF. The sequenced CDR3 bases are TGTGCCAGCAGCTTATGGTCCCAGATCGAGTATGGC.

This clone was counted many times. The CDR3 spells CSVEPQVGYNEQFF. The CDR3 DNA, read in part, is TGCAGCGTTGAACCGCAGGTGGGCTACAATGAG. This chain links TRBV29-1 with TRBJ2-1; unclear D gene. The read stops 3 residues short of the end of the CDR3; the missing end is completed from the germline J gene. V gave up 2 bases and J gave up 3 bases, with 11 bases separating them. Germline V gene data show CDR1 as SQVTM and CDR2 as ANQGSEA. CDR3 length: 14 amino acids.